The 15 T cell receptor beta chains presented below share a single source sample, sequenced in a study of radiotherapy plus CTLA-4 blockade in lung cancer. Using immunoSEQ multiplex PCR, the repertoire was profiled, and TCRdb retains in-frame clones only, with some absent. The data show about 60,000 clones, about 70% seen once. Sequenced material: peripheral blood, taken from a patient treated with radiotherapy plus ipilimumab. These receptors all come from a human donor with non-small cell lung cancer whose response to radiotherapy plus ipilimumab could not be evaluated.

Only a few counts were recorded for this clone. This rearrangement joins TRBV28 to TRBJ2-7; D possibly corresponds to TRBD2 (6 bases). CDR3 length: 16 amino acids. V was trimmed by 6 bases and J by 3 bases, leaving 21 bases between them. The germline V gene encodes CDR1 MDHEN and CDR2 SYDVKM. The DNA for the CDR3 is TGTGCCAGCAGCCCTACGGGAGTCAGACGTTACTACGAGCAGTACTTC. This encodes CASSPTGVRRYYEQYF.

The V and J genes are TRBV19 and TRBJ2-2; TRBD2 aligns across 14 bases. The J segment lost 10 bases and the V segment lost 5 bases, leaving 9 bases of the junction unmatched. This CDR3 has 16 residues. Germline assignment: CDR1 LNHDA and CDR2 SQIVND (reference sequence). CDR3 residues: CASSARLAGGKAELFF. The DNA for the CDR3 is TGTGCCAGTAGTGCAAGACTAGCGGGAGGGAAAGCGGAGCTGTTTTTT.

This sequence joins TRBV5-1 and TRBJ1-6; a possible D gene is TRBD1 (5 bases). CDR1 SGHRS and CDR2 YFSETQ come from the germline V gene. The CDR3 runs 14 residues. The germline V and J ends were trimmed by 4 bases and 4 bases, with 9 bases remaining between them. CDR3 bases: TGCGCCAGCAGCCCCGGGACTTATAATTCACCCCTCCACTTT. Translated: CASSPGTYNSPLHF.

The rearrangement joins TRBV11-3 to TRBJ1-1; D is uncertain. Germline loops: CDR1 SGHNT, CDR2 YENEEA. The CDR3 is 12 amino acids. The V end lost 6 bases, the J end lost 4 bases, and 9 bases lay between the germline ends. The CDR3 here is CASREGVTEAFF. The CDR3 bases are TGTGCCAGCAGGGAGGGAGTCACTGAAGCTTTCTTT.

The V and J genes are TRBV14 and TRBJ1-3; D uncertain. Trimming shortened V by 4 bases and J by 2 bases, and 12 bases separated the two germline ends. CDR3 length equals 15 residues. Looked up from germline, CDR1 is SGHDN and CDR2 is FVKESK. CDR3 nucleotide sequence: TGTGCCAGCAGCCCCGTGGCTGGTGCTGGAAACACCATATATTTT. As protein: CASSPVAGAGNTIYF.

The J gene is TRBJ1-1, the V gene TRBV6-5; weak D call: TRBD1 (6 bases). The CDR3 length is 14 residues. Trimming cost V 10 bases and J 4 bases, with 19 bases left between them. Germline CDR1 and CDR2: MNHEY and SVGAGI. The CDR3, as DNA: TGTGCCACCTCTCCCGGAGGGGGGGTCACTGAAGCTTTCTTT. This codes for CATSPGGGVTEAFF.

V usage is TRBV7-7 and J usage is TRBJ2-5, with D uncertain. The CDR3 is made up of 12 amino acids. CDR1 and CDR2 (germline): SSHAT, FNYEAQ (reference sequence). V was cut by 1 base and J by 5 bases, with 5 bases left in between. The CDR3 protein is CASSLDSETQYF. In DNA, the CDR3 is TGTGCCAGCAGCTTAGACTCGGAGACCCAGTACTTC. Full variable domain (missing parts from reference TRBV7-7 and TRBJ2-5): GAGVSQSPRYKVTKRGQDVTLRCDPISSHATLYWYQQALGQGPEFLTYFNYEAQPDKSGLPSDRFSAERPEGSISTLTIQRTEQRDSAMYRCASSLDSETQYFGPGTRLLVL.

The rearrangement uses TRBV19 and TRBJ2-7; 8 bases align to TRBD1. The CDR3 consists of 14 residues. With V trimmed by 5 bases and J by 4 bases, 7 bases remained unmatched. Germline values: CDR1 LNHDA, CDR2 SQIVND (reference sequence). CDR3 protein: CASSFGTGAYEQYF. The CDR3 bases are TGTGCCAGTAGTTTCGGGACAGGCGCTTACGAGCAGTACTTC.

The CDR3 region has the DNA TGTGCCAGCAGTACCAGGCAGCCCCAGCATTTT. Translation: CASSTRQPQHF. The V call is TRBV28, the J call TRBJ1-5; D call uncertain. V lost 5 bases to trimming and J lost 7 bases, with 6 bases between them. CDR1 is MDHEN, CDR2 SYDVKM, per germline. This CDR3 has 11 residues.

The chain joins TRBV6-5 to TRBJ2-1; 12 bases line up with TRBD2. Looked up from germline, CDR1 is MNHEY and CDR2 is SVGAGI. This CDR3 is built from 15 residues. V was clipped by 1 base and J by 9 bases; unmatched bases: 4. Here the CDR3 DNA reads TGTGCCAGCAGTTACTTGACTAGCGGGAGTATTGAGCAGTTCTTC. This gives the protein CASSYLTSGSIEQFF.

This clone came up once. The V call is TRBV7-9, the J call TRBJ2-7; D is ambiguous. The germline V gene encodes CDR1 SEHNR and CDR2 FQNEAQ (reference sequence). This CDR3 is built from 14 residues. Between the trimmed V and J ends, which lost 4 bases and 4 bases, there was a span of 14 bases. The DNA of the CDR3 is TGTGCCAGCAGCTCTAACCGGTTACTGTACGAGCAGTACTTC. Its translation: CASSSNRLLYEQYF.

This clone was recorded only once. J is TRBJ1-6 and V is TRBV7-6; D remains unclear. V lost 2 bases and J 0 bases, leaving 8 bases between the germline ends. Germline assignment: CDR1 SGHVS and CDR2 FNYEAQ. This CDR3 contains 16 residues. DNA for the CDR3: TGTGCCAGCAGCTTACAGGCGAGCTCCTATAATTCACCCCTCCACTTT. This sequence encodes CASSLQASSYNSPLHF.

This clone occurred a few times. The rearrangement uses TRBV18 and TRBJ1-6, with 9 bases identical to TRBD1. The V and J ends lost 5 bases and 5 bases, in that order; junction bases with no gene match: 4. The CDR3 consists of 15 residues. CDR1 KGHSH and CDR2 LQKENI come from the germline V gene. This CDR3 is CASSVRDRDNSPLHF. CDR3 nucleotide sequence: TGTGCCAGCTCAGTCCGGGACAGGGATAATTCACCCCTCCACTTT.

The CDR3 nucleotides read TGCGCCAGCAGCCAAGATGGACTAGCGGGTCGCGGGGAGCTGTTTTTT. This gives the protein CASSQDGLAGRGELFF. The J gene is TRBJ2-2, the V gene TRBV4-1; 11 positions agree with TRBD2. Trimming at V came to 0 bases and at J to 7 bases, leaving 4 bases not matched to a gene. The CDR3 is 16 residues long. The germline V gene has CDR1 MGHRA and CDR2 YSYEKL.

The chain recombines TRBV28 with TRBJ2-7; TRBD2 might be the D (5 bases). The V gene lost 4 bases and the J gene lost 4 bases, with 23 bases spanning the gap. This CDR3 has 17 amino acids. Germline V gives CDR1 MDHEN, CDR2 SYDVKM. The CDR3 loop reads CASSSEKREIVDYEQYF. In nucleotides, the CDR3 is TGTGCCAGCAGTTCGGAGAAAAGGGAGATTGTAGATTACGAGCAGTACTTC.